The clone carrying this T cell receptor (beta chain) was counted ten times or more. The antigen remains unidentified. Every diagnosis used clinical symptoms, serum thyroxine and TRAb, thyroid ultrasound and orbital computed tomography. This entry is derived from a study of T cells in Graves' hyperthyroidism and ophthalmopathy. Overall study findings and caveats: Appearing also in blood were most of the thyroid clonotypes expanded above 0.001.

CDR1 and CDR2 from the germline V gene are MDHEN and SYDVKM. The CDR3 totals 15 residues. V trimming: 3 bases; J trimming: 3 bases; junction bases outside the gene matches: 5. Using RNA transcripts as the source, TCR beta CDR3 regions were amplified. First-round RT-PCR of the TCR CDR3 relied on the HTBI primer set. TCRdb passed the multiplex PCR reads through MiXCR, listing each CDR3 protein once. The sample lists over 250,000 distinct CDR3 sequences, less than 30% seen once, with around 28% in the top ten. The sequence derives from a man aged 40-49 years with Graves' hyperthyroidism that later progressed to Graves' ophthalmopathy. Source material: blood. The chain carries TRBV28 and TRBJ2-5, with 9 bases identical to TRBD1. The CDR3: CASSFGGQGEETQYF. In DNA form, the CDR3 reads TGTGCCAGCAGTTTTGGGGGACAGGGAGAAGAGACCCAGTACTTC. The full variable domain, with the rest looked up from reference TRBV28 and TRBJ2-5, is DVKVTQSSRYLVKRTGEKVFLECVQDMDHENMFWYRQDPGLGLRLIYFSYDVKMKEKGDIPEGYSVSREKKERFSLILESASTNQTSMYLCASSFGGQGEETQYFGPGTRLLVL.